This T cell receptor (beta chain) is drawn from a study of graft-versus-host responses after intestinal transplantation. Study-wide context: Those transplanted obtained multivisceral, liver-intestinal, or isolated intestinal grafts. Recipients were all induced with anti-thymocyte globulin, then given tacrolimus and steroids for around three years. Overall study findings and caveats: GvH clones surfaced in recipient marrow, some emerging earlier in ileum or blood. Individuals who had graft-donor T cell macrochimerism had allografts that showed high graft-versus-host to host-versus-graft clonal ratios.

Germline V lookup: CDR1 SGHTA, CDR2 FQGNSA. J gave up 8 bases and V 5 bases, and 7 bases lay outside the gene matches. The CDR3 consists of 13 residues. As regards this clone: Its antigen is undetermined.

The protocol was immunoSEQ multiplex PCR, while the TCRdb copy is restricted to in-frame clones and leaves out a portion. The sample records tens of thousands of clones, about 81% being singletons. V is TRBV7-2 and J is TRBJ1-2; the match to TRBD1 covers 8 bases. This sequence was found in a human donor who was the organ donor for an intestinal transplant. The material sequenced was unstimulated CD4+ T cells sorted from spleen or lymph node cells, taken before transplant. The CDR3 sequence: CASSPGQGRGYTF. The CDR3 DNA reads as TGTGCCAGCAGCCCAGGACAGGGAAGGGGCTACACCTTC.